This TCR beta chain was obtained from a study of shared clonotypes between healthy human individuals. Among the unsorted PBMC samples, replicate PCRs used around 280 ng DNA, 31,000 or so T cell genomes. Clones were sequenced by immunoSEQ multiplex PCR, and TCRdb holds only the in-frame ones, with some missing. The sample consists of about half a million clones, almost 80% of them appearing once. Germline assignment: CDR1 MGHDK and CDR2 SYGVNS. The V gene lost 5 bases and the J gene lost 10 bases, with 21 bases spanning the gap. This CDR3 is built from 15 residues. Sequenced input: PBMCs. The chain links TRBV25-1 to TRBJ2-1, with D possibly matching TRBD1 (8 bases). This TCR derives from a middle-aged woman in good health. Some clones in this sample may be carry-over from other donors' samples. Here the CDR3 DNA reads TGTGCCAGCAGTCCCCCCGCACAGGGGGGGAGGGAGCAGTTCTTC. It translates to CASSPPAQGGREQFF.